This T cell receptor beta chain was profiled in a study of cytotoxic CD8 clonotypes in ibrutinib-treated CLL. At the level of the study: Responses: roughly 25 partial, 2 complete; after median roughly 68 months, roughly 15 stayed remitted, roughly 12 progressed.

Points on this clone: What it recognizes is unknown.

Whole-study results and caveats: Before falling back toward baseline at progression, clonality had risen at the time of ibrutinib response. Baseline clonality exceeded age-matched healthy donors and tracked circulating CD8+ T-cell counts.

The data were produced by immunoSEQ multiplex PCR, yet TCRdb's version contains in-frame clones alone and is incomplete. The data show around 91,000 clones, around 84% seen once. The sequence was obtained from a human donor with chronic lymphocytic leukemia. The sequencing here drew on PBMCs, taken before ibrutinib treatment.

For the CDR3, the DNA is TGTGCCAGCAGTGAAGCTCTAGCAGTAAGCTCCTACGAGCAGTACTTC. Its protein is CASSEALAVSSYEQYF. The gene calls are TRBV6-1 and TRBJ2-7, with D perhaps matching TRBD2 (5 bases). The CDR3 totals 16 residues. V was clipped by 0 bases and J by 0 bases, with 12 bases between them. The germline CDR1 and CDR2 sequences are MNHNS and SASEGT.